Shown below are 9 T cell receptor beta chains from a single sample sequenced in a study of identical twins. TCRdb re-analysed the 5' RACE reads in MiXCR, keeping a single row per CDR3 protein. Seen here are roughly 500,000 distinct CDR3 sequences, 20% to 25% observed once, and the top ten hold 0.75% to 0.95%. The same sample was also used in a study of T cells expressing NK-cell markers.

The sample consisted of CD4+ T cells sorted from blood. The receptors derive from a woman between 18 and 29 years old in good health.

The table lists this clonotype with a few counts. The rearrangement uses TRBV3-1 and TRBJ2-2; weak D call: TRBD2 (7 bases). With 0 bases removed from V and 6 bases from J, the gap between germline ends came to 14 bases. Per germline, CDR1 LGHDT and CDR2 YNNKEL (reference sequence). The CDR3 sequence is 16 residues long. CDR3 protein: CASSQDNAGAPGELFF. For the CDR3, the DNA is TGTGCCAGCAGCCAAGATAACGCGGGGGCCCCCGGGGAGCTGTTTTTT.

This clonotype was seen repeatedly, ten times or more. This chain links TRBV7-2 with TRBJ1-1; D is undetermined. This CDR3 comprises 13 residues. The germline CDR1 and CDR2 sequences are SGHTA and FQGNSA. Trimming took 1 base from V and 7 from J, leaving 10 bases between them. The CDR3 region is CASSLGATSEAFF. For the CDR3, the DNA is TGTGCCAGCAGCTTAGGGGCCACGAGTGAAGCTTTCTTT.

The chain employs TRBV7-2 and TRBJ1-2; D gene ambiguous. Per germline, CDR1 SGHTA and CDR2 FQGNSA. Trimming pared 2 bases from V and 7 bases from J, leaving 8 bases between. This CDR3 contains 12 residues. CDR3 in amino acids: CASSLSMRGYTF. CDR3 DNA sequence: TGTGCCAGCAGCTTATCTATGCGTGGCTACACCTTC.

This clonotype was counted only a few times. The chain uses TRBV29-1 and TRBJ2-3; maybe TRBD2 (6 bases). The CDR3 sequence is 14 residues long. V lost 3 bases to trimming and J lost 3 bases, with 13 bases between them. The V gene's germline CDR1 is SQVTM and CDR2 ANQGSEA. DNA of the CDR3: TGCAGCGTTGAGGGGGGTGAGGGGACAGATACGCAGTATTTT. Its protein product is CSVEGGEGTDTQYF.

This chain joins TRBV2 and TRBJ2-1, with D tentatively TRBD2 (6 bases). The germline V gene has CDR1 SNHLY and CDR2 FYNNEI. The CDR3 sequence is 15 residues long. Trimming took off 2 bases at V and 11 bases at J, with 19 bases between the two ends. CDR3 sequence reads: CASSESSGSFSKQFF. Here the CDR3 DNA reads TGTGCCAGCAGTGAATCATCCGGGAGTTTCTCTAAGCAGTTCTTC.

The CDR3 reads CASSLVPGETQYF. The CDR3 DNA reads as TGTGCCAGCAGCTTGGTCCCGGGAGAGACCCAGTACTTC. The chain is built from TRBV11-1 and TRBJ2-5; D gene uncertain. Germline-derived CDR1 and CDR2 are SGHAT and FQDESV (reference sequence). The CDR3 is 13 amino acids. Trimming took off 3 bases at V and 4 bases at J, with 9 bases between the two ends.

This clonotype showed up just a few times. V gene TRBV2 combines with J gene TRBJ1-2; D ambiguous. CDR1 and CDR2 (germline): SNHLY, FYNNEI. The V end was cut by 8 bases, the J end by 8 bases, with 15 bases between. This CDR3 has 12 amino acids. The CDR3 loop is CASPYALSGYTF. CDR3 coding DNA: TGTGCCAGCCCGTATGCACTTTCGGGCTACACCTTC.

This clonotype was observed a few times. The V gene is TRBV5-5, the J gene TRBJ2-1, with 11 bases lining up with TRBD2. The CDR3 runs 15 residues. Germline CDR1 reads SGHKS; CDR2 reads YYEKEE (reference sequence). V was clipped by 4 bases and J by 12 bases; unmatched bases: 12. CDR3 in amino acids: CASSLAGGFTWGQFF. For the CDR3, the DNA is TGTGCCAGCAGCCTAGCGGGGGGCTTCACATGGGGGCAGTTCTTC.

The chain employs TRBV21-1 and TRBJ2-7; TRBD1 reflects the table's D call only, with no check against the DNA. TRBV21-1 is listed as a pseudogene. The CDR3 covers 13 residues. The CDR3 coding sequence is TGTGCCCCAAACGTACAGGGGTTCTACGAGCAGTACTTC. Protein sequence: CAPNVQGFYEQYF.